Each of the 29 T cell receptor beta chains below was sequenced from the same sample in a study of control samples from healthy donors and cancer patients. Sequencing used immunoSEQ multiplex PCR; TCRdb keeps in-frame clones, though not all of them. In the table there are over 100,000 clones, about 91% of which are singletons. Sequences were obtained from blood. The receptor source for this set is a man aged 35 to 55 in good health.

The chain has TRBV21-1 and TRBJ1-5. TRBV21-1 is deemed a pseudogene. The CDR3 sequence is 13 residues long. CDR3: CASSKEIEQPQHF. For the CDR3, the DNA is TGTGCCAGCAGCAAAGAAATAGAACAGCCCCAGCATTTT.

V is TRBV6-6 and J is TRBJ2-5, with D perhaps given as TRBD1 or TRBD2 (6 bases each). From germline, CDR1 is MNHNY and CDR2 SVGAGI (reference sequence). This CDR3 region has 13 residues. Trimming left V 6 bases short and J 7 bases short, with 15 bases between. The CDR3 DNA is TGTGCCAGCAGCTCGGGGGCCTCCAGGACCCAGTACTTC. Encoded protein: CASSSGASRTQYF.

The chain carries TRBV20-1 and TRBJ2-7; D is possibly TRBD1 (5 bases). Germline loops: CDR1 DFQATT, CDR2 SNEGSKA (reference sequence). The CDR3 totals 11 residues. V lost 6 bases and J 6 bases, leaving 12 bases between the germline ends. The CDR3 nucleotides are TGCAGTGCCAAGGCAGGGTCCGAGCAGTACTTC. Protein sequence: CSAKAGSEQYF.

The chain uses TRBV25-1 and TRBJ2-5, with D maybe TRBD1 (5 bases). Germline assignment: CDR1 MGHDK and CDR2 SYGVNS. Between the trimmed V and J ends, which lost 4 bases and 1 base, there was a span of 10 bases. The CDR3 is 14 amino acids. The CDR3 is CASSVQVLQETQYF. In DNA, the CDR3 is TGTGCCAGCAGTGTACAGGTACTCCAAGAGACCCAGTACTTC.

The chain joins TRBV11-2 to TRBJ1-3, with 7 bases fitting TRBD1. The CDR3 is 14 amino acids. Germline values: CDR1 SGHAT, CDR2 FQNNGV. The junction had 4 bases not matched to a gene; V was cut back by 1 base and J by 7 bases. The CDR3 DNA is TGTGCCAGCAGCTTAGGAGGGGGCCGGAACACCATATATTTT. Translation gives CASSLGGGRNTIYF.

The CDR3 DNA is TGTGCCACCAGCCTCCTAGGAGGAACCCTGGGGACCATTCAGTACTTC. Translating gives CATSLLGGTLGTIQYF. The chain is built from TRBV15 and TRBJ2-4; perhaps D is TRBD1 or TRBD2 (5 bases each). The CDR3 consists of 16 residues. V was shortened by 5 bases and J by 9 bases, with 23 bases between the two germline ends. CDR1 and CDR2 (germline): LNHNV, YYDKDF (reference sequence).

The V and J genes are TRBV20-1 and TRBJ2-7; possible D gene TRBD2, 6 bases. Germline V gives CDR1 DFQATT, CDR2 SNEGSKA (reference sequence). The CDR3 extends over 11 amino acids. V lost 7 bases and J 4 bases, leaving 11 bases between the germline ends. As DNA, the CDR3 is TGCAGTGTGGACGGGAGATACGAGCAGTACTTC. This translates into CSVDGRYEQYF.

The genes are TRBV30 and TRBJ1-1; 7 bases are shared with TRBD1. V dropped 2 bases and J dropped 10; count of bases not matched to a gene: 7. From germline, CDR1 is GTSNPN and CDR2 SVGIG (reference sequence). The CDR3 spans 12 residues. CDR3 region: CAWSFTGVIAFF. The CDR3 DNA is TGTGCCTGGAGTTTTACAGGGGTTATAGCTTTCTTT.

The V call is TRBV4-3, the J call TRBJ1-5, with 8 positions matching TRBD1. This CDR3 is 21 amino acids long. V lost 0 bases to trimming and J lost 7 bases; unmatched junction nucleotides: 23. Germline V gene sequence: CDR1 LGHNA, CDR2 YSLEER. The CDR3 nucleotides are TGCGCCAGCAGCCAAGAGTATGGGGAAAGGACAGGGATCTTCCGCAGCCAGCCCCAGCATTTT. This codes for CASSQEYGERTGIFRSQPQHF.

V usage is TRBV4-2 and J usage is TRBJ2-1; 11 bases are a match to TRBD2. The CDR3 is 17 amino acids. Germline loops: CDR1 LGHNA, CDR2 YNFKEQ. V shed 4 bases, J shed 0 bases, and the junction held 5 bases outside the gene matches. The CDR3 is CASSPLAGGSSYNEQFF. CDR3 DNA: TGTGCCAGCAGCCCCTTAGCGGGGGGGAGCTCCTACAATGAGCAGTTCTTC.

This rearrangement joins TRBV7-9 to TRBJ1-4, with D possibly TRBD1 on 5 matching bases. This CDR3 spans 15 amino acids. Deletions cut 6 bases from V and 4 bases from J, with 15 bases between. CDR1 and CDR2 (germline): SEHNR, FQNEAQ (reference sequence). CDR3 amino acids: CASSRRGAYNEKLFF. The CDR3 region has the DNA TGTGCCAGCAGTCGACGAGGGGCGTATAATGAAAAACTGTTTTTT.

The chain employs TRBV29-1 and TRBJ2-1, with a weak D call TRBD2 (6 bases). Germline V gives CDR1 SQVTM, CDR2 ANQGSEA. Between the trimmed V and J ends, which lost 5 bases and 5 bases, there was a span of 7 bases. The CDR3 runs 11 residues. The DNA for the CDR3 is TGCAGCGTTTGGGGGGACAATGAGCAGTTCTTC. Translation: CSVWGDNEQFF.

This chain joins TRBV24-1 and TRBJ1-5; D may be TRBD1 (6 bases). Deletions cut 9 bases from V and 5 bases from J, with 10 bases between. CDR1 and CDR2 (germline): KGHDR, SFDVKD. The CDR3 totals 12 residues. DNA for the CDR3: TGTGCCACCGGGGACACCGATCAGCCCCAGCATTTT. It yields the protein CATGDTDQPQHF.

Worth noting for this clone: This same CDR3 is encoded by further DNA sequences in the sample. The chain uses TRBV2 and TRBJ2-1; possibly TRBD2 for D (6 bases). The CDR3 runs to 15 residues. Trimming shortened V by 1 base and J by 3 bases, and 10 bases separated the two germline ends. From germline, CDR1 is SNHLY and CDR2 FYNNEI. The CDR3: CASSEGRGGYNEQFF. The CDR3 region has the DNA TGTGCCAGCAGTGAAGGAAGGGGAGGCTACAATGAGCAGTTCTTC.

V is TRBV6-5 and J is TRBJ1-4; TRBD1 agrees at 7 bases. J was trimmed by 7 bases and V by 6 bases; bases with no gene match: 11. In germline, CDR1 is MNHEY, CDR2 SVGAGI. The CDR3 consists of 15 residues. CDR3 bases: TGTGCCAGCAGGGGCAAACAGGGGTGGGGTGAAAAACTGTTTTTT. Translated, it gives CASRGKQGWGEKLFF.

The J gene is TRBJ1-2, the V gene TRBV30; D call uncertain. The germline V gene has CDR1 GTSNPN and CDR2 SVGIG (reference sequence). This CDR3 region has 11 residues. Trimming took off 1 base at V and 10 bases at J, with 10 bases between the two ends. CDR3 coding DNA: TGTGCCTGGAGTGCGGGCCCCCTCTACACCTTC. Amino acids: CAWSAGPLYTF.

This clone was detected once. The same CDR3 can be traced to other DNA sequences in this sample. The rearrangement uses TRBV7-2 and TRBJ1-1, with unresolved D. The V and J ends lost 1 base and 2 bases respectively, with 5 bases between them. The CDR3 runs to 13 residues. Germline V gene sequence: CDR1 SGHTA, CDR2 FQGNSA. The CDR3 sequence is CASSLGANTEAFF. The CDR3 DNA reads TGTGCCAGCAGCTTAGGAGCCAACACTGAAGCTTTCTTT.

The chain combines TRBV27 with TRBJ1-5; D possibly corresponds to TRBD1 (6 bases). This CDR3 is 14 amino acids long. Germline CDR1 is MNHEY and CDR2 is SMNVEV (reference sequence). The V and J ends lost 2 bases and 3 bases respectively, with 8 bases between them. The DNA of the CDR3 is TGTGCCAGCAGTTTAAGGGGGGTCAATCAGCCCCAGCATTTT. Residues: CASSLRGVNQPQHF.

This clone was counted only a few times. The chain links TRBV29-1 to TRBJ1-4; D is possibly TRBD1 (5 bases). The CDR3 runs 14 residues. V gave up 4 bases and J gave up 6 bases, with 15 bases separating them. In germline, CDR1 is SQVTM, CDR2 ANQGSEA. The CDR3 sequence is CSVGFGAGDEKLFF. The CDR3 DNA is TGCAGCGTTGGTTTTGGGGCGGGGGATGAAAAACTGTTTTTT. The entire variable domain, with the rest obtained from reference TRBV29-1 and TRBJ1-4, is as follows: SAVISQKPSRDICQRGTSLTIQCQVDSQVTMMFWYRQQPGQSLTLIATANQGSEATYESGFVIDKFPISRPNLTFSTLTVSNMSPEDSSIYLCSVGFGAGDEKLFFGSGTQLSVL.

This chain links TRBV6-5 with TRBJ1-3; D is ambiguous. This CDR3 is built from 15 residues. Trimming removed 5 bases from V and 0 bases from J, with 11 bases in between. Germline V lookup: CDR1 MNHEY, CDR2 SVGAGI. CDR3 in amino acids: CASSLHDTSGNTIYF. The CDR3 nucleotides are TGTGCCAGCAGTCTTCACGACACCTCTGGAAACACCATATATTTT.

This rearrangement joins TRBV9 to TRBJ1-6; 7 bases line up with TRBD1. The CDR3 covers 15 residues. The V and J ends lost 3 bases and 10 bases, in that order; junction bases with no gene match: 10. Germline V lookup: CDR1 SGDLS, CDR2 YYNGEE. CDR3 loop: CASSAQTGSRSPLHF. In DNA form, the CDR3 reads TGTGCCAGCAGCGCTCAGACAGGGTCGAGATCACCCCTCCACTTT.

This chain links TRBV15 with TRBJ1-1, with D perhaps matching TRBD1 (6 bases). Trimming took 0 bases from V and 8 from J, leaving 19 bases between them. The CDR3 has 16 amino acids. Germline V gives CDR1 LNHNV, CDR2 YYDKDF (reference sequence). The CDR3 bases are TGTGCCACCAGCAGAGAAAGTTCACTGGAGGGGGGGGAAGCTTTCTTT. Residues: CATSRESSLEGGEAFF.

This chain links TRBV9 with TRBJ2-1; 11 nucleotides line up with TRBD2. V lost 0 bases to trimming and J lost 5 bases; unmatched junction nucleotides: 7. The CDR3 extends over 17 amino acids. Per the germline V gene, CDR1 is SGDLS and CDR2 is YYNGEE. Here the CDR3 reads CASSVALAGGPHNEQFF. The CDR3 DNA reads TGTGCCAGCAGCGTAGCGTTAGCGGGGGGGCCTCACAATGAGCAGTTCTTC.

The chain employs TRBV7-2 and TRBJ1-6; the D gene is possibly TRBD1 (6 bases). CDR3 size: 17 residues. Trimming left V 1 base short and J 8 bases short, with 18 bases between. Germline lookup yields CDR1 SGHTA and CDR2 FQGNSA. CDR3 sequence: CASSLVPRGALYSPLHF. CDR3 DNA: TGTGCCAGCAGCTTAGTCCCCCGGGGGGCTCTTTATTCACCCCTCCACTTT.

The chain joins TRBV12-3 or TRBV12-4 to TRBJ1-1; D is perhaps TRBD1 (6 bases). Trimming cost V 6 bases and J 6 bases, with 14 bases left between them. The CDR3 sequence is 13 residues long. The chain's CDR3 is CASSPRGAAEAFF. The CDR3 region has the DNA TGTGCCAGCAGCCCCAGGGGCGCCGCTGAAGCTTTCTTT.

The V call is TRBV18, the J call TRBJ1-5; 8 positions match TRBD1. CDR1 is KGHSH, CDR2 LQKENI, per germline. The CDR3 sequence is 15 residues long. J lost 2 bases, V lost 3 bases, and 3 bases had no gene match. CDR3 nucleotides: TGTGCCAGCTCACCGGGGACAGGACGCAATCAGCCCCAGCATTTT. This translates into CASSPGTGRNQPQHF.

The chain links TRBV29-1 to TRBJ1-2; 9 bases match TRBD1. The CDR3 consists of 13 residues. The germline gives CDR1 SQVTM, CDR2 ANQGSEA. Losses at the gene ends were 4 bases for V and 5 bases for J; bases not matched to a gene: 5. The CDR3 DNA sequence: TGCAGCGTTGTGGGACAGGGCTTATATGGCTACACCTTC. It yields the protein CSVVGQGLYGYTF.

This chain uses TRBV19 with TRBJ1-5; D is unclear. V lost 5 bases to trimming and J lost 4 bases, with 21 bases between them. CDR1 is LNHDA and CDR2 is SQIVND in the germline V gene (reference sequence). There are 17 residues in the CDR3. CDR3 sequence (DNA): TGTGCCAGTAGTCCCCGGGGTTCGGCCCGCCGGAATCAGCCCCAGCATTTT. Protein: CASSPRGSARRNQPQHF.

V usage is TRBV3-1 (or the pseudogene TRBV3-2) and J usage is TRBJ2-2; 12 nucleotides match TRBD1. V shed 3 bases and J 7 bases; nucleotides not matched to a gene: 6. This CDR3 region has 16 residues. CDR1 LGHDT and CDR2 YNNKEL come from the germline V gene (reference sequence). In DNA form, the CDR3 reads TGTGCCAGCAGCCAGTGGGACAGGGGGCAGGACGGGGAGCTGTTTTTT. It yields the protein CASSQWDRGQDGELFF.